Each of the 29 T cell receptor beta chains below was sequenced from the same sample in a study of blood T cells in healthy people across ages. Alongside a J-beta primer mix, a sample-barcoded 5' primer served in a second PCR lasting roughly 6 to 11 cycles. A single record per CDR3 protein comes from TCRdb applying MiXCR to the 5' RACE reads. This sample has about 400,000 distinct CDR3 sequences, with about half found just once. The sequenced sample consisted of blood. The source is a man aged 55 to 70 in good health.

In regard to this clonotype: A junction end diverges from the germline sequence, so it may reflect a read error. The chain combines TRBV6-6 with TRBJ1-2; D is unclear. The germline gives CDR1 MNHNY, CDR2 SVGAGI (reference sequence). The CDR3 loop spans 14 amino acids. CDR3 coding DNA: TGTGCCAGCAGTAATCCCGGGGAAAACTTTGGCTACACCTTC. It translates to CASSNPGENFGYTF.

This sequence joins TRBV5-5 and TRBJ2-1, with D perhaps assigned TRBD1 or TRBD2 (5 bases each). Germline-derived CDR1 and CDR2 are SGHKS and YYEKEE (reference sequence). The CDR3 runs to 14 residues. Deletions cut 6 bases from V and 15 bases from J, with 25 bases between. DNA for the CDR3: TGTGCCAGCACCCTTACGGGGACCCAAGAGACCCGGTTCTTC. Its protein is CASTLTGTQETRFF.

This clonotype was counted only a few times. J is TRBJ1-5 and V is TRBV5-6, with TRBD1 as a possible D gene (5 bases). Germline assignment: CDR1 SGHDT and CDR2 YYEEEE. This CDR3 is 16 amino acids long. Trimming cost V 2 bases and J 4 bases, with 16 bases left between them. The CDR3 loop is CASSFGRGRANQPQHF. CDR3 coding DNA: TGTGCCAGCAGCTTCGGGAGGGGTCGGGCGAATCAGCCCCAGCATTTT.

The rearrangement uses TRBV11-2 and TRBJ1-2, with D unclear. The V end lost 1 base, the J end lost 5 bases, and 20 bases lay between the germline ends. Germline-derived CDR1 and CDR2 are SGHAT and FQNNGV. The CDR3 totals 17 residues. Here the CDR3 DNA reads TGTGCCAGCAGCTTAGGTGAAAGGCTGGTTTCGGTGTATGGCTACACCTTC. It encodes CASSLGERLVSVYGYTF.

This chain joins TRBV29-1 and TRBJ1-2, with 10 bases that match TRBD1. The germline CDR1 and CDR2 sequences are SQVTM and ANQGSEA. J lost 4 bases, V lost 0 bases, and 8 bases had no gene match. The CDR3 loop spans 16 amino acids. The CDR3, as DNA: TGCAGCGTTGAAGAAAAGGGACAGGGGATGGGCTATGGCTACACCTTC. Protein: CSVEEKGQGMGYGYTF.

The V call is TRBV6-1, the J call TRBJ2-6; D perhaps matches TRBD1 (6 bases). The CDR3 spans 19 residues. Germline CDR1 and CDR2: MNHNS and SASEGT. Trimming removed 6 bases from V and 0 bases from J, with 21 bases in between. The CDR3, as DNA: TGTGCCAGCAGACCACAGGGACATCCGCGAAACTCTGGGGCCAACGTCCTGACTTTC. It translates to CASRPQGHPRNSGANVLTF.

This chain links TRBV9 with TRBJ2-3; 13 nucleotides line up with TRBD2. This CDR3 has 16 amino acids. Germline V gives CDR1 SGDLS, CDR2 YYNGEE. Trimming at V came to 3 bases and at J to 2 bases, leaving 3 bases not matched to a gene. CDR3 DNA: TGTGCCAGCAGCGGGGGACTAGCGGGGACCACAGATACGCAGTATTTT. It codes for CASSGGLAGTTDTQYF.

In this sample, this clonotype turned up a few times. The CDR3 loop reads CASRNLLGPYNEQFF. CDR3 bases: TGTGCCAGCAGAAACCTACTAGGCCCCTACAATGAGCAGTTCTTC. The chain links TRBV12-3 or TRBV12-4 to TRBJ2-1; maybe TRBD2 (5 bases). The CDR3 spans 15 residues. V shed 6 bases and J shed 2 bases, with 14 bases lying between them.

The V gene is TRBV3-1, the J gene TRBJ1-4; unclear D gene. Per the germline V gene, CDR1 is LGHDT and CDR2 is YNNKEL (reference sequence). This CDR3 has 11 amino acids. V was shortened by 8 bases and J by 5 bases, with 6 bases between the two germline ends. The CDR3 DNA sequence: TGTGCCAGCGGAATGAATGAAAAACTGTTTTTT. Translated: CASGMNEKLFF. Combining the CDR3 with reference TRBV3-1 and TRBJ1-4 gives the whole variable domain DTAVSQTPKYLVTQMGNDKSIKCEQNLGHDTMYWYKQDSKKFLKIMFSYNNKELIINETVPNRFSPKSPDKAHLNLHINSLELGDSAVYFCASGMNEKLFFGSGTQLSVL.

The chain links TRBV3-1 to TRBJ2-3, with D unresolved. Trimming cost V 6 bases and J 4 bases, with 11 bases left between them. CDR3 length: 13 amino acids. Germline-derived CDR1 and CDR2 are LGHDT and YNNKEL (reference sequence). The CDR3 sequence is CASSLPSADTQYF. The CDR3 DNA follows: TGTGCCAGCAGTCTTCCGAGTGCAGATACGCAGTATTTT.

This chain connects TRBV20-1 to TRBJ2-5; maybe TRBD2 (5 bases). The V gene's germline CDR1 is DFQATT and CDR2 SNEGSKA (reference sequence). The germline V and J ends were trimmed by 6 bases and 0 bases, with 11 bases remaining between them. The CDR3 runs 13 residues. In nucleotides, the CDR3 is TGCAGTGCCAACTCCGGGAACCAAGAGACCCAGTACTTC. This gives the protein CSANSGNQETQYF.

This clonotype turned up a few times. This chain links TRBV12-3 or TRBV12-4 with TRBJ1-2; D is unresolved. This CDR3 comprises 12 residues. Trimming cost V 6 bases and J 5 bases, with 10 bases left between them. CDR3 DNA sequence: TGTGCCAGCAGCCTTCTTGGGTATGGCTACACCTTC. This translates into CASSLLGYGYTF.

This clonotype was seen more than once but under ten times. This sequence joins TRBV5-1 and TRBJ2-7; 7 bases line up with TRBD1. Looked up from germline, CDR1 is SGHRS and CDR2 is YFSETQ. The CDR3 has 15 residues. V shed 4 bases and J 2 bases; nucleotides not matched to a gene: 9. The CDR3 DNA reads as TGCGCCAGCAGCCCACGACAGGGTATTCCCTACGAGCAGTACTTC. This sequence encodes CASSPRQGIPYEQYF. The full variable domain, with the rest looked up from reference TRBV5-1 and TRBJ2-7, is KAGVTQTPRYLIKTRGQQVTLSCSPISGHRSVSWYQQTPGQGLQFLFEYFSETQRNKGNFPGRFSGRQFSNSRSEMNVSTLELGDSALYLCASSPRQGIPYEQYFGPGTRLTVT.

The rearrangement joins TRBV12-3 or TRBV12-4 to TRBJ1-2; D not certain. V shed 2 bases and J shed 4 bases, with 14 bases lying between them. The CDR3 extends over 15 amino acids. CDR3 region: CASSLSSGPFYGYTF. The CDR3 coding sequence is TGTGCCAGCAGTTTAAGTTCCGGACCTTTCTATGGCTACACCTTC.

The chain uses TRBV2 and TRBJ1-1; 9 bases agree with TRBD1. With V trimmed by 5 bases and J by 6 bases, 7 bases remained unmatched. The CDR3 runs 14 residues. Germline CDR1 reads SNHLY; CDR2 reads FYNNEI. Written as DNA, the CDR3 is TGTGCCAGCAGTCGGGACAGGGCGCTCTCTGAAGCTTTCTTT. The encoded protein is CASSRDRALSEAFF.

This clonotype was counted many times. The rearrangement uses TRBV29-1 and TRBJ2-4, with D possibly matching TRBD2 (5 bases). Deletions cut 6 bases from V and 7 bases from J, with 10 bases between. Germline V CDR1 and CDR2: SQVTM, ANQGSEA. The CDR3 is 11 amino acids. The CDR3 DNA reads TGCAGCGTGGGTACTAGGAACATTCAGTACTTC. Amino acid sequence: CSVGTRNIQYF.

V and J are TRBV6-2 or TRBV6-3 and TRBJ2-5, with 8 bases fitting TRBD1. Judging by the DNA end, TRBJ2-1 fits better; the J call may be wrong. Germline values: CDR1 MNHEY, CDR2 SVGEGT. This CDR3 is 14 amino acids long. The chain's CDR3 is CASSPQGVEETQFF. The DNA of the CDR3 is TGTGCCAGCAGCCCACAGGGGGTCGAAGAGACCCAGTTCTTC.

CDR3 DNA: TGTGCCACCAGTGACTCGGGACTAGTGACAGATACGCAGTATTTT. It is translated as CATSDSGLVTDTQYF. The chain couples TRBV24-1 to TRBJ2-3, with 8 positions matching TRBD2. The germline CDR1 and CDR2 sequences are KGHDR and SFDVKD. The ends lost 4 bases at V and 3 bases at J; junction bases unmatched: 5. The CDR3 totals 15 residues.

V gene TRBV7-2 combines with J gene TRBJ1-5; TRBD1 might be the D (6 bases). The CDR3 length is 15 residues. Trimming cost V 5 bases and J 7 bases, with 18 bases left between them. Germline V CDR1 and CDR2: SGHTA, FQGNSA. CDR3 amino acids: CASSPDRSRGQPQHF. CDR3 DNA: TGTGCCAGCAGCCCAGACAGGTCAAGGGGGCAGCCCCAGCATTTT.

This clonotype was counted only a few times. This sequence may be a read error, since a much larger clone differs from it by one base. The CDR3 reads CRTGYNEQFF. The CDR3 DNA sequence: TGCAGGACAGGGTACAATGAGCAGTTCTTC. The chain joins TRBV20-1 to TRBJ2-1; TRBD1 matches at 7 bases. CDR1 and CDR2 (germline): DFQATT, SNEGSKA (reference sequence). The CDR3 is 10 residues long.

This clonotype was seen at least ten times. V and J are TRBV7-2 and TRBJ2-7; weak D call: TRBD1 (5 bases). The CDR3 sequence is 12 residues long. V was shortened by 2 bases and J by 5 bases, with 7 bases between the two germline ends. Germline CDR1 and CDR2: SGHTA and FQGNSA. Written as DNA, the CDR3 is TGTGCCAGCAGCTTATGGGGCCACGAGCAGTACTTC. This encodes CASSLWGHEQYF.

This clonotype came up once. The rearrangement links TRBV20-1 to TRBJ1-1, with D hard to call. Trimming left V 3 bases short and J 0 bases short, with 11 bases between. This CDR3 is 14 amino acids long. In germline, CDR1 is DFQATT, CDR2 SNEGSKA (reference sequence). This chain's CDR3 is CSASLDSMNTEAFF. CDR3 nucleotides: TGCAGTGCTAGCCTTGATTCAATGAACACTGAAGCTTTCTTT.

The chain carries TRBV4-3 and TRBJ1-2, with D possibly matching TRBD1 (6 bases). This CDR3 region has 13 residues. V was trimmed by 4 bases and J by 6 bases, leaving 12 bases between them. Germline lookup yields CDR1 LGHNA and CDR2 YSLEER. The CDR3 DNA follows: TGCGCCAGCAGCCGTCGGGGGGCGGATGGCTACACCTTC. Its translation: CASSRRGADGYTF.

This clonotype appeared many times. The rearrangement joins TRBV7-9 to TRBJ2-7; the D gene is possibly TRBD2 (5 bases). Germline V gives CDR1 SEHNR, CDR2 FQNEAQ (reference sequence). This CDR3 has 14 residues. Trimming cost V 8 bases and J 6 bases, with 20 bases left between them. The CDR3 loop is CASAPRERRGEQYF. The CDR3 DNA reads TGTGCCAGCGCACCCCGGGAAAGACGGGGCGAGCAGTACTTC.

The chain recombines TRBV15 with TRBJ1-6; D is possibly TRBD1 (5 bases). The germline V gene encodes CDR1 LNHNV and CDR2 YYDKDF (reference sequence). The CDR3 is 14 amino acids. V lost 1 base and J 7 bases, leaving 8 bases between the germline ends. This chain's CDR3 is CATSRGQSNSPLHF. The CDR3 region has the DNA TGTGCCACCAGCAGAGGACAGTCAAATTCACCCCTCCACTTT.

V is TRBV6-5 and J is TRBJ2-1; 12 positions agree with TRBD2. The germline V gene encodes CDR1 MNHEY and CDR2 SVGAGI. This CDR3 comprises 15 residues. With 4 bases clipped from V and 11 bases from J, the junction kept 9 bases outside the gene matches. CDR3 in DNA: TGTGCCAGCAGTTCCCAACCTAGGACTAGCGGGAAGCAGTTCTTC. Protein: CASSSQPRTSGKQFF.

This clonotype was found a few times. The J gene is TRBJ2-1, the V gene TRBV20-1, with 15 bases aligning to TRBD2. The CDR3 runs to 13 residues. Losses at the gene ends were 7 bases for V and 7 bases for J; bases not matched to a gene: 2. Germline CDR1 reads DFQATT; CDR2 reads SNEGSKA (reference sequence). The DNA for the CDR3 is TGCAGTGGTGGGACTAGCGGGAGGAATGAGCAGTTCTTC. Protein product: CSGGTSGRNEQFF.

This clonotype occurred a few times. CDR3 sequence reads: CASSRDRNTEAFF. DNA of the CDR3: TGTGCCAGCAGCCGGGACCGAAACACTGAAGCTTTCTTT. The chain combines TRBV12-3 or TRBV12-4 with TRBJ1-1; D is possibly TRBD1 (5 bases). CDR3 length: 13 amino acids. With 6 bases removed from V and 2 bases from J, the gap between germline ends came to 10 bases.

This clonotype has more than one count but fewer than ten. The CDR3 coding sequence is TGTGCCAGCAAGAGAAGCGGGAGTAACGACGAGCAGTACTTC. This sequence encodes CASKRSGSNDEQYF. The rearrangement uses TRBV6-2 or TRBV6-3 and TRBJ2-4; TRBD2 agrees at 8 bases. The J call could be wrong; TRBJ2-7 is a better fit for the DNA end. Germline CDR1 reads MNHEY; CDR2 reads SVGEGT. The CDR3 runs to 14 residues.